The 6 T cell receptor beta chains listed next were all sequenced from one sample in a study of T cell responses to AZD1222 COVID-19 vaccine. The repertoire was sequenced with immunoSEQ multiplex PCR; TCRdb's copy has only in-frame clones and lacks some. The sample consists of approximately 150,000 clones, more than 70% of them appearing once. Here the sequenced sample was peripheral blood, taken on day 0 of AZD1222 vaccination. These receptors came from an adult in good health.

The rearrangement joins TRBV7-9 to TRBJ1-2; no clear D gene. Trimming left V 3 bases short and J 6 bases short, with 14 bases between. CDR1 SEHNR and CDR2 FQNEAQ come from the germline V gene (reference sequence). This CDR3 region has 14 residues. The CDR3 is CASSFGDLRDGYTF. In DNA, the CDR3 is TGTGCCAGCAGCTTTGGGGATTTGAGAGATGGCTACACCTTC.

The chain carries TRBV28 and TRBJ2-7, with TRBD1 identical over 8 bases. J gave up 1 base and V 5 bases, and 7 bases lay outside the gene matches. The CDR3 runs to 15 residues. CDR1 and CDR2 from the germline V gene are MDHEN and SYDVKM. The CDR3 DNA sequence: TGTGCCAGCAGTGAGCCCGGGACAGGTTCCTACGAGCAGTACTTC. Amino acid sequence: CASSEPGTGSYEQYF.

The genes are TRBV19 and TRBJ1-6; D is possibly TRBD1 (6 bases). Trimming pared 1 base from V and 6 bases from J, leaving 10 bases between. Germline CDR1 LNHDA, CDR2 SQIVND (reference sequence). CDR3 length equals 15 residues. In nucleotides, the CDR3 is TGTGCCAGTAGTATAGTCGCCAGGGGTAATTCACCCCTCCACTTT. Translated: CASSIVARGNSPLHF.

The genes are TRBV19 and TRBJ2-2; TRBD2 aligns across 13 bases. CDR3 length: 18 residues. Trimming at V came to 5 bases and at J to 0 bases, leaving 6 bases not matched to a gene. Per germline, CDR1 LNHDA and CDR2 SQIVND (reference sequence). The CDR3: CASSSRGLAGTNTGELFF. CDR3 nucleotide sequence: TGTGCCAGTAGTTCACGGGGACTAGCGGGGACGAACACCGGGGAGCTGTTTTTT.

The V and J genes are TRBV4-2 and TRBJ2-1, with unresolved D. Trimming pared 1 base from V and 10 bases from J, leaving 11 bases between. Germline values: CDR1 LGHNA, CDR2 YNFKEQ. This CDR3 is built from 13 residues. As DNA, the CDR3 is TGTGCCAGCAGCCAAGTGGGTGGCCCCGAGCAGTTCTTC. Translated: CASSQVGGPEQFF.

This clone has only one observation. V and J are TRBV2 and TRBJ1-6, with a tentative D call TRBD1 (6 bases). This CDR3 has 14 amino acids. Germline V gene lookup returns CDR1 SNHLY and CDR2 FYNNEI. V lost 6 bases and J lost 5, with 11 bases in between. The CDR3 here is CASSLTGNNSPLHF. Written as DNA, the CDR3 is TGTGCCAGCAGCCTGACAGGAAATAATTCACCCCTCCACTTT.